This is a list of T cell receptor beta chains from one sample in a study of CD8 T cells in ankylosing spondylitis. Via MiXCR, TCRdb re-called the 5' RACE reads, giving one row per CDR3 protein. The sample lists 200,000 to 250,000 distinct CDR3 sequences, approximately 20% occurring once. Sample: blood, either unsorted or a sorted T cell fraction (not recorded which). These receptors came from a male donor with ankylosing spondylitis. Both conserved end residues are part of each CDR3. Fields, in order: D gene, V gene, J gene, clone size, CDR3 protein, CDR3 DNA. The D gene is left open where the match is weak. Size is stated for part of the rows, as once, few or many counts, or as a class when the clone is expanded.

D gene: NA; V gene: TRBV7-8; J gene: TRBJ1-4; clone size: NA; CDR3 protein: CASSLGGSFEKLFF; CDR3 DNA: TGTGCCAGCAGCTTAGGAGGGAGTTTTGAAAAACTGTTTTTT
D gene: TRBD2; V gene: TRBV20-1; J gene: TRBJ2-1; clone size: few; CDR3 protein: CSAKLAGLYNEQFF; CDR3 DNA: TGCAGTGCAAAACTAGCGGGACTATACAATGAGCAGTTCTTC
D gene: TRBD1; V gene: TRBV12-3/TRBV12-4; J gene: TRBJ1-2; clone size: few; CDR3 protein: CASSPQGSINYGYTF; CDR3 DNA: TGTGCCAGCAGTCCACAGGGGTCTATTAACTATGGCTACACCTTC
D gene: TRBD2; V gene: TRBV29-1; J gene: TRBJ2-1; clone size: NA; CDR3 protein: CSVEDRTSGTREQFF; CDR3 DNA: TGCAGCGTTGAAGATCGAACTAGCGGGACCCGTGAGCAGTTCTTC
D gene: NA; V gene: TRBV12-3/TRBV12-4; J gene: TRBJ2-1; clone size: few; CDR3 protein: CASSFPGSWDNEQFF; CDR3 DNA: TGTGCCAGCAGTTTCCCAGGGTCATGGGACAATGAGCAGTTCTTC
D gene: NA; V gene: TRBV27; J gene: TRBJ2-1; clone size: many; CDR3 protein: CASSLSWGNEQFF; CDR3 DNA: TGTGCCAGCAGTTTATCCTGGGGTAATGAGCAGTTCTTC
D gene: TRBD2; V gene: TRBV5-1; J gene: TRBJ2-3; clone size: many; CDR3 protein: CASSARLAVDTQYF; CDR3 DNA: TGCGCCAGCAGCGCGAGACTAGCGGTAGATACGCAGTATTTT
D gene: TRBD1; V gene: TRBV6-1; J gene: TRBJ1-1; clone size: NA; CDR3 protein: CASSQDRVWAEAFF; CDR3 DNA: TGTGCCAGCAGCCAGGACAGGGTTTGGGCTGAAGCTTTCTTT
D gene: NA; V gene: TRBV29-1; J gene: TRBJ1-1; clone size: few; CDR3 protein: CSVQKPEAFF; CDR3 DNA: TGCAGCGTACAGAAGCCTGAAGCTTTCTTT
D gene: TRBD2; V gene: TRBV7-9; J gene: TRBJ2-1; clone size: NA; CDR3 protein: CASSLTSVYNEQFF; CDR3 DNA: TGTGCCAGCAGCTTAACTAGCGTATACAATGAGCAGTTCTTC
D gene: NA; V gene: TRBV7-9; J gene: TRBJ2-7; clone size: NA; CDR3 protein: CASSSRLHYEQYF; CDR3 DNA: TGTGCCAGCAGCTCGCGACTACACTACGAGCAGTACTTC
D gene: NA; V gene: TRBV19; J gene: TRBJ1-1; clone size: NA; CDR3 protein: CASSMSLNTEAFF; CDR3 DNA: TGTGCCAGTAGTATGTCCTTGAACACTGAAGCTTTCTTT
D gene: NA; V gene: TRBV27; J gene: TRBJ1-5; clone size: NA; CDR3 protein: CASSFTGGNQPQHF; CDR3 DNA: TGTGCCAGCAGTTTTACGGGAGGCAATCAGCCCCAGCATTTT
D gene: NA; V gene: TRBV6-1; J gene: TRBJ2-3; clone size: few; CDR3 protein: CASSLDGSNTDTQYF; CDR3 DNA: TGTGCCAGCAGTCTGGACGGATCGAACACAGATACGCAGTATTTT
D gene: TRBD2; V gene: TRBV5-1; J gene: TRBJ2-7; clone size: NA; CDR3 protein: CASSLRLAGVGTDEQYF; CDR3 DNA: TGCGCCAGCAGCTTGCGACTAGCGGGAGTTGGTACCGACGAGCAGTACTTC
D gene: TRBD2; V gene: TRBV7-9; J gene: TRBJ2-1; clone size: NA; CDR3 protein: CASSDWREGNEQFF; CDR3 DNA: TGTGCCAGCAGCGACTGGCGGGAGGGCAATGAGCAGTTCTTC
D gene: TRBD1; V gene: TRBV5-1; J gene: TRBJ1-2; clone size: few; CDR3 protein: CASSRGQGNGYTF; CDR3 DNA: TGCGCCAGCAGCCGGGGACAGGGGAATGGCTACACCTTC
D gene: TRBD2; V gene: TRBV9; J gene: TRBJ2-3; clone size: NA; CDR3 protein: CASSVTSGGADLVTDTQYF; CDR3 DNA: TGTGCCAGCAGCGTGACTAGCGGGGGGGCTGATTTAGTGACAGATACGCAGTATTTT
D gene: TRBD2; V gene: TRBV7-3; J gene: TRBJ2-1; clone size: NA; CDR3 protein: CASSHWGTSSFNEQFF; CDR3 DNA: TGTGCCAGCAGCCACTGGGGGACTAGCTCTTTCAATGAGCAGTTCTTC
D gene: NA; V gene: TRBV6-5; J gene: TRBJ1-1; clone size: few; CDR3 protein: CASSYSIMTEAFF; CDR3 DNA: TGTGCCAGCAGTTACTCGATCATGACTGAAGCTTTCTTT
D gene: TRBD1; V gene: TRBV9; J gene: TRBJ2-3; clone size: NA; CDR3 protein: CASSPWTGGTDTQYF; CDR3 DNA: TGTGCCAGCAGCCCTTGGACAGGGGGCACAGATACGCAGTATTTT
D gene: NA; V gene: TRBV20-1; J gene: TRBJ2-5; clone size: few; CDR3 protein: CSARRDGRETQYF; CDR3 DNA: TGCAGTGCTAGGCGGGATGGGCGAGAGACCCAGTACTTC
D gene: NA; V gene: TRBV7-3; J gene: TRBJ2-3; clone size: few; CDR3 protein: CASSLFQGADTQYF; CDR3 DNA: TGTGCCAGCAGCTTATTCCAAGGGGCAGATACGCAGTATTTT
D gene: NA; V gene: TRBV11-2; J gene: TRBJ1-3; clone size: few; CDR3 protein: CASSPEGNTIYF; CDR3 DNA: TGTGCCAGCAGCCCCGAAGGAAACACCATATATTTT
D gene: TRBD1; V gene: TRBV20-1; J gene: TRBJ2-3; clone size: few; CDR3 protein: CSAKDRDNTDTQYF; CDR3 DNA: TGCAGTGCTAAGGACAGGGACAACACAGATACGCAGTATTTT
D gene: NA; V gene: TRBV18; J gene: TRBJ2-5; clone size: NA; CDR3 protein: CASSPPRADQETQYF; CDR3 DNA: TGTGCCAGCTCACCACCGAGAGCGGACCAAGAGACCCAGTACTTC
D gene: NA; V gene: TRBV12-3/TRBV12-4; J gene: TRBJ2-2; clone size: NA; CDR3 protein: CASSLGGTQSTGELFF; CDR3 DNA: TGTGCCAGCAGTTTAGGAGGGACCCAGAGCACCGGGGAGCTGTTTTTT
D gene: TRBD2; V gene: TRBV12-3/TRBV12-4; J gene: TRBJ2-1; clone size: many; CDR3 protein: CASSLVAGPYNEQFF; CDR3 DNA: TGTGCCAGCAGTTTGGTAGCGGGTCCCTACAATGAGCAGTTCTTC
D gene: NA; V gene: TRBV12-3/TRBV12-4; J gene: TRBJ2-7; clone size: NA; CDR3 protein: CATAGGLIPDEQYF; CDR3 DNA: TGTGCCACAGCCGGCGGACTGATCCCGGACGAGCAGTACTTC
D gene: TRBD1; V gene: TRBV11-1; J gene: TRBJ2-4; clone size: few; CDR3 protein: CASSTTWDRDVLAKNIQYF; CDR3 DNA: TGTGCCAGCAGCACCACCTGGGACAGGGACGTCCTAGCCAAAAACATTCAGTACTTC
D gene: TRBD2; V gene: TRBV29-1; J gene: TRBJ2-3; clone size: many; CDR3 protein: CSVVVAGALDTQYF; CDR3 DNA: TGCAGCGTTGTAGTAGCGGGAGCTTTAGATACGCAGTATTTT
D gene: TRBD2; V gene: TRBV4-1; J gene: TRBJ2-1; clone size: NA; CDR3 protein: CASSQAPAGGPVHNEQFF; CDR3 DNA: TGCGCCAGCAGCCAAGCCCCAGCGGGGGGCCCCGTCCACAATGAGCAGTTCTTC
D gene: NA; V gene: TRBV4-3; J gene: TRBJ1-2; clone size: few; CDR3 protein: CASSQDRRHPYGYTF; CDR3 DNA: TGCGCCAGCAGCCAAGATCGTCGGCATCCCTATGGCTACACCTTC
D gene: NA; V gene: TRBV9; J gene: TRBJ1-1; clone size: many; CDR3 protein: CASSSPPGTEAFF; CDR3 DNA: TGTGCCAGCAGCTCCCCGCCTGGGACTGAAGCTTTCTTT
D gene: NA; V gene: TRBV5-6; J gene: TRBJ1-1; clone size: few; CDR3 protein: CASSLSFGNTEAFF; CDR3 DNA: TGTGCCAGCAGCTTGTCTTTTGGGAACACTGAAGCTTTCTTT
D gene: NA; V gene: TRBV29-1; J gene: TRBJ2-1; clone size: many; CDR3 protein: CSVEDMSIQVSSYNEQFF; CDR3 DNA: TGCAGCGTTGAAGATATGAGCATACAGGTGAGCTCCTACAATGAGCAGTTCTTC
D gene: TRBD2; V gene: TRBV4-1; J gene: TRBJ2-2; clone size: NA; CDR3 protein: CASSQVTGGGRTGELFF; CDR3 DNA: TGCGCCAGCAGCCAAGTAACGGGAGGGGGGAGGACCGGGGAGCTGTTTTTT
D gene: NA; V gene: TRBV29-1; J gene: TRBJ1-1; clone size: NA; CDR3 protein: CSAYAAGGTEAFF; CDR3 DNA: TGCAGCGCGTACGCCGCCGGGGGCACTGAAGCTTTCTTT
D gene: TRBD1; V gene: TRBV25-1; J gene: TRBJ2-3; clone size: few; CDR3 protein: CASSPQVDRDLGTQYF; CDR3 DNA: TGTGCCAGCAGCCCCCAGGTAGACAGGGATCTCGGTACGCAGTATTTT
D gene: NA; V gene: TRBV10-3; J gene: TRBJ2-4; clone size: once; CDR3 protein: CAIGGRRGNIQYF; CDR3 DNA: TGTGCCATAGGGGGGCGCCGGGGAAACATTCAGTACTTC
D gene: TRBD2; V gene: TRBV10-3; J gene: TRBJ2-7; clone size: few; CDR3 protein: CAIRTSGTSYEQYF; CDR3 DNA: TGTGCCATCAGGACTAGCGGGACCTCCTACGAGCAGTACTTC
D gene: TRBD1; V gene: TRBV7-9; J gene: TRBJ1-2; clone size: NA; CDR3 protein: CASSSPGQVKDGYTF; CDR3 DNA: TGTGCCAGCAGCTCGCCGGGACAGGTCAAGGATGGCTACACCTTC
D gene: NA; V gene: TRBV29-1; J gene: TRBJ2-1; clone size: few; CDR3 protein: CSVEGEPEQFF; CDR3 DNA: TGCAGCGTTGAAGGAGAGCCTGAGCAGTTCTTC
D gene: NA; V gene: TRBV6-1; J gene: TRBJ2-1; clone size: few; CDR3 protein: CASSQTETYNEQFF; CDR3 DNA: TGTGCCAGCAGTCAGACTGAGACTTACAATGAGCAGTTCTTC
D gene: NA; V gene: TRBV27; J gene: TRBJ2-1; clone size: few; CDR3 protein: CASSPYVLETYNEQFF; CDR3 DNA: TGTGCCAGCAGTCCCTATGTATTAGAAACCTACAATGAGCAGTTCTTC
D gene: NA; V gene: TRBV10-3; J gene: TRBJ2-7; clone size: few; CDR3 protein: CAISDPQGGEGSYEQYF; CDR3 DNA: TGTGCCATCAGTGACCCCCAAGGGGGGGAAGGATCCTACGAGCAGTACTTC
D gene: TRBD1; V gene: TRBV5-1; J gene: TRBJ2-7; clone size: few; CDR3 protein: CASSLKDWGTGFSYEQYF; CDR3 DNA: TGCGCCAGCAGCTTGAAGGATTGGGGGACAGGGTTCTCCTACGAGCAGTACTTC
D gene: NA; V gene: TRBV27; J gene: TRBJ2-1; clone size: NA; CDR3 protein: CASSGAVNEQFF; CDR3 DNA: TGTGCCAGCAGTGGGGCCGTGAATGAGCAGTTCTTC
D gene: NA; V gene: TRBV27; J gene: TRBJ1-2; clone size: NA; CDR3 protein: CASSPQAGQAHYGYTF; CDR3 DNA: TGTGCCAGCAGTCCCCAAGCGGGGCAGGCGCACTATGGCTACACCTTC